What follows is one T cell receptor beta chain and its context. As yet, its antigen is unknown. These data originate in a study of yellow fever vaccine responses in identical twins. The CDR3 is 17 residues long. V shed 8 bases and J 7 bases; nucleotides not matched to a gene: 19. Study results and limitations: Reported findings indicate that twins' vaccine T cell responses seemed partially convergent, partially personalized.

TCRdb redid the calling of the RT-PCR reads with MiXCR, one entry per CDR3 protein. The top ten clones hold roughly 6% of a sample with 3,000 to 3,500 distinct CDR3 sequences, about 79% of them seen once. Material: T cells from blood (PBMCs), unsorted or a sorted subset (not recorded which), obtained before or after yellow fever vaccination (not recorded which). This clonotype was obtained from a woman younger than 30 who received the yellow fever vaccine. V is TRBV23-1 and J is TRBJ2-1; 8 nucleotides align to TRBD1. TRBV23-1 is flagged as an ORF with uncertain function. The CDR3 sequence: CASLTSHTGQVLNEQFF. The CDR3 coding sequence is TGCGCCAGCCTTACATCCCATACGGGACAGGTTCTAAATGAGCAGTTCTTC.